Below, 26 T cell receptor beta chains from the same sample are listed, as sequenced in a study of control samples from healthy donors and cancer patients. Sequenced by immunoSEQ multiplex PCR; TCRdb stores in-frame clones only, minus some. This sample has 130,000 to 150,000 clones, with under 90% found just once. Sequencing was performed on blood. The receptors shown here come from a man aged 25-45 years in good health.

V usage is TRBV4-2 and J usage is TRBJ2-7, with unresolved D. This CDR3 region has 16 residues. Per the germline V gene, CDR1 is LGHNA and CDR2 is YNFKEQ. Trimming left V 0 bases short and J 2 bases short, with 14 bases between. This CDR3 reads CASSQEKSLPPYEQYF. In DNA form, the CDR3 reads TGTGCCAGCAGCCAAGAAAAATCGCTCCCCCCCTACGAGCAGTACTTC.

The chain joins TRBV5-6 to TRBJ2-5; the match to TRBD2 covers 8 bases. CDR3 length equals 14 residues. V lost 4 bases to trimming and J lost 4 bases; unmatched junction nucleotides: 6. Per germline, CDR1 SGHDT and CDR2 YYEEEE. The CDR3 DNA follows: TGTGCCAGCAGCAAATCGGGGGGGATAGAGACCCAGTACTTC. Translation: CASSKSGGIETQYF. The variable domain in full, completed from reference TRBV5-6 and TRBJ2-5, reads DAGVTQSPTHLIKTRGQQVTLRCSPKSGHDTVSWYQQALGQGPQFIFQYYEEEERQRGNFPDRFSGHQFPNYSSELNVNALLLGDSALYLCASSKSGGIETQYFGPGTRLLVL.

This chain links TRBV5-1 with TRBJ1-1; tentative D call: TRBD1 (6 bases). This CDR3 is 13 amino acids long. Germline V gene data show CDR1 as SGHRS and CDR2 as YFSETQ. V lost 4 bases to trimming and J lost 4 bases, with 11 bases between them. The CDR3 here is CASSPRTATEAFF. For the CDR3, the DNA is TGCGCCAGCAGCCCTCGGACAGCCACTGAAGCTTTCTTT.

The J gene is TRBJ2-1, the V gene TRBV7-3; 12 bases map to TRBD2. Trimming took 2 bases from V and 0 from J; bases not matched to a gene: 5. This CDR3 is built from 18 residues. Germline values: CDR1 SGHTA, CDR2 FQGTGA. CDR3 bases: TGTGCCAGCAGCTTACTAGCGGGAGGGCCAAGCTCCTACAATGAGCAGTTCTTC. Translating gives CASSLLAGGPSSYNEQFF. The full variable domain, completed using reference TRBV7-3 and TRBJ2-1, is GAGVSQTPSNKVTEKGKYVELRCDPISGHTALYWYRQSLGQGPEFLIYFQGTGAADDSGLPNDRFFAVRPEGSVSTLKIQRTERGDSAVYLCASSLLAGGPSSYNEQFFGPGTRLTVL.

The DNA for the CDR3 is TGTGCCAGCCGAAAGGACAGGGTCTTAAACAATGAGCAGTTCTTC. Amino acids: CASRKDRVLNNEQFF. The chain has TRBV5-4 and TRBJ2-1; TRBD1 agrees at 8 bases. Trimming cost V 7 bases and J 5 bases; bases outside gene matches: 11. From germline, CDR1 is SGHNT and CDR2 YYREEE (reference sequence). This CDR3 is 15 amino acids long. The full variable domain, with the rest looked up from reference TRBV5-4 and TRBJ2-1, is ETGVTQSPTHLIKTRGQQVTLRCSSQSGHNTVSWYQQALGQGPQFIFQYYREEENGRGNFPPRFSGLQFPNYSSELNVNALELDDSALYLCASRKDRVLNNEQFFGPGTRLTVL.

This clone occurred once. The CDR3 is CASTGQSLSYGYTF. CDR3 bases: TGTGCCAGCACGGGACAGTCCCTATCCTATGGCTACACCTTC. This chain links TRBV2 with TRBJ1-2; 7 bases fit TRBD1. The CDR3 covers 14 residues. The ends lost 7 bases at V and 4 bases at J; junction bases unmatched: 9. The germline CDR1 and CDR2 sequences are SNHLY and FYNNEI.

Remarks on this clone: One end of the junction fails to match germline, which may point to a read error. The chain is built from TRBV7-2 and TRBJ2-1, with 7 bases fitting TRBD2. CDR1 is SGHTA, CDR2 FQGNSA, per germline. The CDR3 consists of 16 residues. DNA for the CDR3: TGTGCCAGCAGTTTAGCGGGTGCCAGCTCCTACAATGAGCAGTTCTTC. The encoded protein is CASSLAGASSYNEQFF.

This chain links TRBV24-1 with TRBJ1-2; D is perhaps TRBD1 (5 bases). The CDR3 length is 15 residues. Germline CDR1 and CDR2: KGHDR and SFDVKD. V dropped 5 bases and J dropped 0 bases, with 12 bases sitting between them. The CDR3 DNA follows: TGTGCCACCAGTGGGGGCAGCGCCGCTAACTATGGCTACACCTTC. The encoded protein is CATSGGSAANYGYTF.

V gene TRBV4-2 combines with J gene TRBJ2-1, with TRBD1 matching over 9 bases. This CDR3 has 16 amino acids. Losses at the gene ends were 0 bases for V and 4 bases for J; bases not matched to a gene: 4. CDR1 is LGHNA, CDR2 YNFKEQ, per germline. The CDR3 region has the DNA TGTGCCAGCAGCCAAGACAGACAGGGGGGATACAATGAGCAGTTCTTC. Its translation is CASSQDRQGGYNEQFF.

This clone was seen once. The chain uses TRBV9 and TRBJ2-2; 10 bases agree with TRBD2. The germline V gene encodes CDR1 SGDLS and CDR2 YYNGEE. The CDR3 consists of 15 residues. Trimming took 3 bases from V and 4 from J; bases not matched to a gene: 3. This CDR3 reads CASSGTSGITGELFF. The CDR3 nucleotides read TGTGCCAGCAGCGGGACTAGCGGAATCACCGGGGAGCTGTTTTTT.

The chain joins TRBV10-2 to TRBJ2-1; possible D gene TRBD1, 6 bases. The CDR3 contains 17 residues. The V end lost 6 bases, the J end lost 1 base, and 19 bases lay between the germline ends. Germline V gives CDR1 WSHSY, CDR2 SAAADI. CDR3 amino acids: CASRWTALTLSYNEQFF. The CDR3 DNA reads TGCGCCAGCAGGTGGACAGCTCTCACCCTGTCCTACAATGAGCAGTTCTTC.

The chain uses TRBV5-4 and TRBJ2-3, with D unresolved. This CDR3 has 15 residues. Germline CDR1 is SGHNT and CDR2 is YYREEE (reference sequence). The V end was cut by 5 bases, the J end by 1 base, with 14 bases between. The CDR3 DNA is TGTGCCAGCAGTGCCAAAGCGACGGGCACAGATACGCAGTATTTT. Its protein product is CASSAKATGTDTQYF.

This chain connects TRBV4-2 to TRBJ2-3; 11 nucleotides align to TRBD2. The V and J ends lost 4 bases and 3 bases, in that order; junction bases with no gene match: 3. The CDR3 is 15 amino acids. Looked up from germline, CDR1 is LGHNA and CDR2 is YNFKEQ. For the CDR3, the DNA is TGTGCCAGCAGCCGAACTAGCGGGGGAACAGATACGCAGTATTTT. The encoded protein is CASSRTSGGTDTQYF.

The CDR3 loop is CASKFGRVYDTGELFF. The CDR3 DNA reads TGTGCCAGTAAGTTCGGCAGGGTGTACGACACCGGGGAGCTGTTTTTT. This chain uses TRBV19 with TRBJ2-2, with D possibly being TRBD1 (5 bases). This CDR3 is built from 16 residues. V was cut by 7 bases and J by 3 bases, with 18 bases left in between. Germline V CDR1 and CDR2: LNHDA, SQIVND (reference sequence).

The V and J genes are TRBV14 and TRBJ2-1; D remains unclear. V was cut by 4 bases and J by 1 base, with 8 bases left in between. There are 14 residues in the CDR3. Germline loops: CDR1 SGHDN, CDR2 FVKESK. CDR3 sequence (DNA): TGTGCCAGCAGCCTTAGTAGGTCCTACAATGAGCAGTTCTTC. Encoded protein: CASSLSRSYNEQFF.

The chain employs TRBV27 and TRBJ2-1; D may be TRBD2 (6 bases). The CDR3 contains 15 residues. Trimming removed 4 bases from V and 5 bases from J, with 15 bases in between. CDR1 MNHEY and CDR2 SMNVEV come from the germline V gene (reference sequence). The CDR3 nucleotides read TGTGCCAGCAGTTGGGAGGTTGCGGGCAACAATGAGCAGTTCTTC. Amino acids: CASSWEVAGNNEQFF.

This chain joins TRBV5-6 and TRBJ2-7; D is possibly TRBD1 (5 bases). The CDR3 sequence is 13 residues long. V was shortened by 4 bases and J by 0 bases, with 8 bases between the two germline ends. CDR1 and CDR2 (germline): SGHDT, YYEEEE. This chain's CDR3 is CASSRGSSYEQYF. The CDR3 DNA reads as TGTGCCAGCAGCAGGGGTAGCTCCTACGAGCAGTACTTC.

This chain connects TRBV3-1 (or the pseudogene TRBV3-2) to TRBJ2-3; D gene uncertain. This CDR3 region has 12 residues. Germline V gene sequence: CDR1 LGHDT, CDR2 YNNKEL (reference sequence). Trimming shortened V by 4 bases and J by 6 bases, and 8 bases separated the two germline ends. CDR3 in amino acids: CASSLTLDTQYF. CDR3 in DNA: TGTGCCAGCAGCCTTACTCTGGATACGCAGTATTTT.

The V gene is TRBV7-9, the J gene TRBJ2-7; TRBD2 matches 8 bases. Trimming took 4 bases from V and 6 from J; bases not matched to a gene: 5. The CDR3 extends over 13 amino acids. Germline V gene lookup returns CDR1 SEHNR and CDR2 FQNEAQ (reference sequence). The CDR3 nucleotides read TGTGCCAGCAGCTCTGCGGGGGGCGGCGAGCAGTACTTC. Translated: CASSSAGGGEQYF.

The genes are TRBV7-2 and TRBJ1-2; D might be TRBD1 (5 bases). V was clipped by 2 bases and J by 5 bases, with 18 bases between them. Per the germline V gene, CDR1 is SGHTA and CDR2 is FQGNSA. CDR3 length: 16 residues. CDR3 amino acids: CASSLTTDLLGYGYTF. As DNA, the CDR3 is TGTGCCAGCAGCTTAACGACAGACCTACTGGGGTATGGCTACACCTTC.

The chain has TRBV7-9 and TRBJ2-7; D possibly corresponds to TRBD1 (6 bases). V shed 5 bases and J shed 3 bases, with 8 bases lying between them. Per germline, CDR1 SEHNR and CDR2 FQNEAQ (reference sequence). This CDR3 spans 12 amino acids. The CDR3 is CASSLQGYEQYF. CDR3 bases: TGTGCCAGCAGCCTACAGGGCTACGAGCAGTACTTC.

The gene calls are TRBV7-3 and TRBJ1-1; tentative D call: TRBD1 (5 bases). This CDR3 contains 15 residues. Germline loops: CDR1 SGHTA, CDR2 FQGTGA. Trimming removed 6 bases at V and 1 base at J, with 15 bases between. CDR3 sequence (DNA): TGTGCCAGCAGTGTTGCTGGGACGGGGAACACTGAAGCTTTCTTT. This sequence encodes CASSVAGTGNTEAFF.

Here the CDR3 reads CASLGLSGANVLTF. The DNA of the CDR3 is TGTGCCAGTTTAGGTCTTAGTGGGGCCAACGTCCTGACTTTC. The rearrangement uses TRBV19 and TRBJ2-6; no reliable D call. Looked up from germline, CDR1 is LNHDA and CDR2 is SQIVND (reference sequence). With 8 bases removed from V and 3 bases from J, the gap between germline ends came to 11 bases. The CDR3 loop spans 14 amino acids.

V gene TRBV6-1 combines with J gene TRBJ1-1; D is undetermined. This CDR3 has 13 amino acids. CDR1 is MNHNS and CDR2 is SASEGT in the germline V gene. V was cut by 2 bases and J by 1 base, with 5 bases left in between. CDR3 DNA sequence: TGTGCCAGCAGTGAAAGGCGGAACACTGAAGCTTTCTTT. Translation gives CASSERRNTEAFF.

CDR3 protein: CASSLTNEQTGSQYF. Here the CDR3 DNA reads TGTGCCAGCAGTTTAACAAACGAACAAACCGGAAGCCAGTACTTC. V gene TRBV6-2 or TRBV6-3 combines with J gene TRBJ2-5, with unresolved D. The germline CDR1 and CDR2 sequences are MNHEY and SVGEGT. The CDR3 length is 15 residues. V lost 4 bases to trimming and J lost 10 bases, with 22 bases between them.

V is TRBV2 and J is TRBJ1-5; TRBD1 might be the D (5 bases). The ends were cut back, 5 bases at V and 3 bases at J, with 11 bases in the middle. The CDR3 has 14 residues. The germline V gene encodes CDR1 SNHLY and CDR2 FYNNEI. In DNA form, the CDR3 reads TGTGCCAGCAGTTTCGACAGACTCAATCAGCCCCAGCATTTT. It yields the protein CASSFDRLNQPQHF.